The entry that follows covers one T cell receptor beta chain sequence. Its antigen is not known. The table came from immunoSEQ multiplex PCR; TCRdb's copy has only in-frame clones and leaves some out. The sample yields about 300,000 clones, around two thirds seen once. The CDR3 contains 14 residues. CDR1 is GTSNPN and CDR2 is SVGIG in the germline V gene (reference sequence). Unmatched junction bases numbered 6, after V lost 3 bases and J lost 7 bases. CD45RA-negative memory and CD45RA+ naive subsets were split from the CD4+ cells. The data were obtained in a study of shared clonotypes between healthy human individuals. Study as a whole: Donor ages ranged 18 to 49 years: a couple of women, a few men. Study results and limitations: Enrolling few donors narrowed the genetic and exposure-history diversity that was represented. Estimated richness was generally greater in naive than memory subsets.

Material: memory CD4+ T cells sorted from blood. Stated subset: CD45RA-negative fraction. The TCR sequence derives from a young man in good health. This sequence joins TRBV30 and TRBJ1-4; TRBD1 matches 9 bases. CDR3 sequence: CAWSADRGTEKLFF. The CDR3, as DNA: TGTGCCTGGAGCGCCGACAGGGGGACTGAAAAACTGTTTTTT.